The 24 T cell receptor beta chains in this list originate from one sample, sequenced in a study of blood T cell repertoires in COVID-19. This table comes from immunoSEQ multiplex PCR, and its TCRdb copy is limited to in-frame clones, with some not included. The data show more than 80,000 clones, with about four fifths seen just once and about 20% held by the top ten. Source material: peripheral blood. The receptor set was obtained from an elderly woman with active or convalescent COVID-19.

CDR3 protein: CASSVGGTGVRETQYF. The CDR3 DNA reads as TGCGCCAGCAGCGTTGGAGGGACAGGGGTGAGGGAGACCCAGTACTTC. The chain links TRBV5-1 to TRBJ2-5; 10 positions match TRBD1. This CDR3 is built from 16 residues. Germline V gene sequence: CDR1 SGHRS, CDR2 YFSETQ. V lost 4 bases, J lost 5 bases, and 11 bases stayed unmatched.

CDR3 nucleotide sequence: TGTGCCAGTAGTATAGCCTTAGCTAACTATGGCTACACCTTC. Translation: CASSIALANYGYTF. The chain combines TRBV19 with TRBJ1-2, with D uncertain. This CDR3 is built from 14 residues. In germline, CDR1 is LNHDA, CDR2 SQIVND (reference sequence). V was shortened by 1 base and J by 0 bases, with 6 bases between the two germline ends.

The chain links TRBV23-1 to TRBJ1-3, with D unresolved. TRBV23-1 is classed as an ORF, of uncertain function. The CDR3 sequence is 15 residues long. V was shortened by 8 bases and J by 4 bases, with 18 bases between the two germline ends. The CDR3 spells CASAHDKVYGNTIYF. As DNA, the CDR3 is TGCGCCAGCGCCCACGACAAGGTTTACGGAAACACCATATATTTT.

A word on this clone: Germline and junction disagree at one end, which may indicate a read error. The chain is built from TRBV7-7 and TRBJ2-1; TRBD2 matches at 10 bases. Germline-derived CDR1 and CDR2 are SSHAT and FNYEAQ (reference sequence). The CDR3 runs to 16 residues. The CDR3 sequence is CASSPGIAGGFDEQFF. Here the CDR3 DNA reads TGTGCTAGCAGCCCAGGAATAGCGGGGGGTTTCGATGAGCAGTTCTTC.

This clone was recorded many times. A read error may account for a junction end that differs from germline. This chain uses TRBV6-5 with TRBJ2-5, with 8 bases aligning to TRBD2. Germline-derived CDR1 and CDR2 are MNHEY and SVGAGI. CDR3 length equals 15 residues. The CDR3 spells CASSLERGSQEAQYF. In nucleotides, the CDR3 is TGTGCCAGCAGTCTTGAGCGGGGGTCCCAAGAGGCCCAGTACTTC.

V usage is TRBV7-2 and J usage is TRBJ2-5; 7 nucleotides align to TRBD1. The V and J ends lost 5 bases and 3 bases, in that order; junction bases with no gene match: 6. The CDR3 totals 14 residues. Germline CDR1 SGHTA, CDR2 FQGNSA. In DNA form, the CDR3 reads TGTGCCAGCAGCCCTTGGACAGGTGAAGAGACCCAGTACTTC. Residues: CASSPWTGEETQYF.

The V and J genes are TRBV12-3 or TRBV12-4 and TRBJ2-3, with a weak D call TRBD1 (7 bases). The CDR3 is 13 residues long. The germline V and J ends were trimmed by 3 bases and 6 bases, with 10 bases remaining between them. CDR3 DNA sequence: TGTGCCAGCAGTTTCAGGGGGGAGGATACGCAGTATTTT. Its translation: CASSFRGEDTQYF.

By sample fraction, this clone is medium-sized (0.01 to 0.1%). The rearrangement joins TRBV4-3 to TRBJ2-1, with 9 bases that match TRBD2. V lost 0 bases to trimming and J lost 6 bases; unmatched junction nucleotides: 6. The CDR3 covers 16 residues. The germline gives CDR1 LGHNA, CDR2 YSLEER. The CDR3 nucleotides are TGCGCCAGCAGCCAAGACCTCGCGGGGGGGTTCAATGAGCAGTTCTTC. Translating it yields CASSQDLAGGFNEQFF.

The chain has TRBV20-1 and TRBJ1-2; D might be TRBD1 (5 bases). The CDR3 consists of 11 residues. Germline V gene lookup returns CDR1 DFQATT and CDR2 SNEGSKA (reference sequence). The CDR3 DNA is TGCAGCGCCGGGGGGACGCGGGGCTACACCTTC. Its translation is CSAGGTRGYTF.

V and J are TRBV29-1 and TRBJ2-5, with 8 bases fitting TRBD2. Germline assignment: CDR1 SQVTM and CDR2 ANQGSEA. V was clipped by 7 bases and J by 1 base; unmatched bases: 11. The CDR3 sequence is 15 residues long. The DNA for the CDR3 is TGCAGCGCCATGAAGGTTAGCGGGGCCCAAGAGACCCAGTACTTC. It specifies CSAMKVSGAQETQYF.

The chain combines TRBV3-1 (or the pseudogene TRBV3-2) with TRBJ2-5, with a tentative D call TRBD2 (7 bases). V lost 0 bases, J lost 7 bases, and 18 bases lay in between. There are 16 residues in the CDR3. Germline loops: CDR1 LGHDT, CDR2 YNNKEL (reference sequence). This CDR3 reads CASSQESGGRPSTQYF. CDR3 DNA sequence: TGTGCCAGCAGCCAAGAATCCGGGGGGCGTCCATCGACCCAGTACTTC.

This clone was counted a few times. This chain connects TRBV19 to TRBJ1-6, with 7 bases that match TRBD1. The germline V gene encodes CDR1 LNHDA and CDR2 SQIVND (reference sequence). The CDR3 has 13 residues. The V gene end was trimmed by 5 bases and the J gene end by 7 bases; junction bases not matched to a gene: 2. The CDR3 here is CASSAGGNSPLHF. DNA for the CDR3: TGTGCCAGTAGTGCAGGGGGGAATTCACCCCTCCACTTT.

V gene TRBV19 combines with J gene TRBJ1-1; 9 bases agree with TRBD1. There are 16 residues in the CDR3. V trimming: 5 bases; J trimming: 4 bases; junction bases outside the gene matches: 11. CDR1 LNHDA and CDR2 SQIVND come from the germline V gene (reference sequence). The CDR3 region has the DNA TGTGCCAGTAGTGGGGACAGGGTGGTGGGTGTCACTGAAGCTTTCTTT. Translating gives CASSGDRVVGVTEAFF.

The rearrangement links TRBV3-1 (or the pseudogene TRBV3-2) to TRBJ1-6, with D perhaps TRBD1 (5 bases). CDR3 length: 16 residues. Per the germline V gene, CDR1 is LGHDT and CDR2 is YNNKEL (reference sequence). The V and J ends lost 0 bases and 3 bases respectively, with 9 bases between them. CDR3 sequence: CASSQDRTFYNSPLHF. CDR3 bases: TGTGCCAGCAGCCAAGATCGGACATTCTATAATTCACCCCTCCACTTT.

The chain joins TRBV30 to TRBJ2-1, with 9 bases matching TRBD1. The CDR3 loop spans 15 amino acids. CDR1 and CDR2 (germline): GTSNPN, SVGIG (reference sequence). With V trimmed by 4 bases and J by 1 base, 5 bases remained unmatched. CDR3 in DNA: TGTGCCTGGACAACAGGGACAGGGTCCTACAATGAGCAGTTCTTC. Its protein is CAWTTGTGSYNEQFF. Supplemented by reference TRBV30 and TRBJ2-1, the full variable domain reads SQTIHQWPATLVQPVGSPLSLECTVEGTSNPNLYWYRQAAGRGLQLLFYSVGIGQISSEVPQNLSASRPQDRQFILSSKKLLLSDSGFYLCAWTTGTGSYNEQFFGPGTRLTVL.

The chain uses TRBV4-3 and TRBJ1-2; unclear D gene. Germline assignment: CDR1 LGHNA and CDR2 YSLEER. The CDR3 length is 15 residues. Trimming pared 0 bases from V and 3 bases from J, leaving 11 bases between. CDR3 in amino acids: CASSQDVRGYYGYTF. The CDR3 coding sequence is TGCGCCAGCAGCCAAGATGTCCGCGGATACTATGGCTACACCTTC.

Here the CDR3 reads CASSFDAGEAYEQYF. The CDR3 DNA is TGTGCCAGCAGCTTTGATGCCGGAGAGGCCTACGAGCAGTACTTC. V is TRBV11-2 and J is TRBJ2-7, with D unclear. Trimming stripped 3 bases from V and 2 bases from J, with 14 bases between. Germline V gene lookup returns CDR1 SGHAT and CDR2 FQNNGV. There are 15 residues in the CDR3.

V and J are TRBV5-1 and TRBJ1-6, with TRBD1 matching over 7 bases. Germline assignment: CDR1 SGHRS and CDR2 YFSETQ. The CDR3 extends over 15 amino acids. V lost 1 base and J lost 7; bases outside the gene matches: 5. This CDR3 reads CASSLTRDRNSPLHF. Here the CDR3 DNA reads TGCGCCAGCAGCTTGACTAGGGACAGAAATTCACCCCTCCACTTT.

The chain combines TRBV16 with TRBJ1-4; the D is unclear. Germline-derived CDR1 and CDR2 are KGHSY and FQNENV. The CDR3 covers 15 residues. Between the trimmed V and J ends, which lost 6 bases and 3 bases, there was a span of 14 bases. The CDR3 loop is CASRVPQRANEKLFF. The CDR3 DNA is TGTGCCAGCAGAGTCCCACAGAGAGCTAATGAAAAACTGTTTTTT.

Here the CDR3 DNA reads TGTGCCAGCTTCCTCGGAGGTAATTCACCCCTCCACTTT. Encoded protein: CASFLGGNSPLHF. The chain is built from TRBV12-3 or TRBV12-4 and TRBJ1-6; D uncertain. There are 13 residues in the CDR3. The V gene lost 8 bases and the J gene lost 6 bases, with 11 bases spanning the gap.

This chain links TRBV11-3 with TRBJ2-2; 8 bases map to TRBD1. The V gene end was trimmed by 2 bases and the J gene end by 5 bases; junction bases not matched to a gene: 1. CDR3 length: 14 amino acids. Per the germline V gene, CDR1 is SGHNT and CDR2 is YENEEA. CDR3 loop: CASSLQGATGELFF. DNA of the CDR3: TGTGCCAGCAGCTTACAGGGGGCGACCGGGGAGCTGTTTTTT.

V usage is TRBV5-6 and J usage is TRBJ1-5; 11 nucleotides line up with TRBD1. Per the germline V gene, CDR1 is SGHDT and CDR2 is YYEEEE. V shed 4 bases and J 6 bases; nucleotides not matched to a gene: 12. The length of the CDR3 is 17 residues. The CDR3: CASSTAGTGGFSQPQHF. The CDR3 coding sequence is TGTGCCAGCAGCACTGCCGGGACAGGGGGGTTCAGTCAGCCCCAGCATTTT.

This rearrangement joins TRBV11-2 to TRBJ2-3; perhaps TRBD1 as D (5 bases). With 6 bases removed from V and 2 bases from J, the gap between germline ends came to 9 bases. The germline V gene has CDR1 SGHAT and CDR2 FQNNGV. The CDR3 covers 13 residues. The CDR3 region is CASSQGNTDTQYF. CDR3 coding DNA: TGTGCCAGCAGTCAGGGTAACACAGATACGCAGTATTTT.

J is TRBJ2-7 and V is TRBV7-9; 8 nucleotides match TRBD2. Germline CDR1 reads SEHNR; CDR2 reads FQNEAQ (reference sequence). The CDR3 sequence is 17 residues long. V shed 5 bases and J 3 bases; nucleotides not matched to a gene: 15. The CDR3 protein is CASSQTGGEAHIYEQYF. DNA for the CDR3: TGTGCCAGCAGCCAAACCGGGGGGGAGGCCCACATCTACGAGCAGTACTTC.